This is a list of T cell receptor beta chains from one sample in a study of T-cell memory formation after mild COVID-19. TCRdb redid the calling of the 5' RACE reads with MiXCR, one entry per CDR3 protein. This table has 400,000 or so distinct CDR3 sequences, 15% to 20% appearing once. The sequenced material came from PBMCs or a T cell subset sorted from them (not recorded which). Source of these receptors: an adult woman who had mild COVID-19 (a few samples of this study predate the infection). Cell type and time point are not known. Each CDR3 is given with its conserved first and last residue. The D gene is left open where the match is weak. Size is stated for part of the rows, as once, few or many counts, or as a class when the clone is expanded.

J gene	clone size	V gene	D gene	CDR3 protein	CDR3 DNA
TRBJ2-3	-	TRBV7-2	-	CASSLAPDNTDTQYF	TGTGCCAGCAGCTTAGCCCCGGACAACACAGATACGCAGTATTTT
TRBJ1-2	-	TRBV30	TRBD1	CAWNIGQGTPYTF	TGTGCCTGGAATATTGGACAGGGAACGCCCTACACCTTC
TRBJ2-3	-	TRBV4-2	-	CASSKDRTDTQYF	TGTGCCAGCAGCAAGGACCGCACAGATACGCAGTATTTT
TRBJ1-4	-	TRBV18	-	CASSPTGTVPEEKLFF	TGTGCCAGCTCACCAACCGGGACCGTACCGGAGGAAAAACTGTTTTTT
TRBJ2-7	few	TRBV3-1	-	CASSQWPAEQYF	TGTGCCAGCAGCCAATGGCCCGCCGAGCAGTACTTC
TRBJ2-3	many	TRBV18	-	CASSPHSTDTQYF	TGTGCCAGCAGCCCCCACAGCACAGATACGCAGTATTTT
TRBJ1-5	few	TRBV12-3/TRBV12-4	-	CASSLPGNNQPQHF	TGTGCCAGCAGTTTACCAGGTAACAATCAGCCCCAGCATTTT
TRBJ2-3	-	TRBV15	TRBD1	CATSTLPGTGSTDTQYF	TGTGCCACCAGCACCCTCCCCGGGACAGGGAGCACAGATACGCAGTATTTT
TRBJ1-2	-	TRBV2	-	CASRWAPRENYGYTF	TGTGCCAGCAGGTGGGCCCCTCGGGAGAACTATGGCTACACCTTC
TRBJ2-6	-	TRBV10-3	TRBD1	CAISESRTGAAGANVLTF	TGTGCCATCAGTGAGTCCCGGACAGGGGCGGCTGGGGCCAACGTCCTGACTTTC
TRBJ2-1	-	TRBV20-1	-	CSARDPSGRSGSYNEQFF	TGCAGTGCTAGAGATCCGAGTGGACGGTCGGGCTCCTACAATGAGCAGTTCTTC
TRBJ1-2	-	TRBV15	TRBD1	CATSRRDSSGYGYTF	TGTGCCACCAGCAGGAGGGACAGCTCTGGCTATGGCTACACCTTC
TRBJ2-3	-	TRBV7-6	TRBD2	CASSLRSGRVTDTQYF	TGTGCCAGCAGCTTAAGGAGCGGGAGGGTCACAGATACGCAGTATTTT
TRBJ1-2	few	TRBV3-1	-	CASSQEIGRRGHNYGYTF	TGTGCCAGCAGCCAAGAGATAGGAAGGAGGGGTCATAACTATGGCTACACCTTC
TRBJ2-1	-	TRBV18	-	CASSPFGSIYNEQFF	TGTGCCAGCTCACCGTTCGGCAGCATCTACAATGAGCAGTTCTTC
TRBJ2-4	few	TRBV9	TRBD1	CASSPTGTGAKNIQYF	TGTGCCAGCAGCCCTACCGGGACAGGGGCCAAAAACATTCAGTACTTC
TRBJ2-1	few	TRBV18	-	CASSPPRQITYNEQFF	TGTGCCAGCTCACCACCTAGACAGATAACTTACAATGAGCAGTTCTTC